This T cell receptor (beta chain) was obtained from a study of cytomegalovirus exposure and HLA in healthy donors. Findings of the study overall: The classifier was said to identify cytomegalovirus status with high specificity and sensitivity. In a later analysis, several top co-occurrence clusters appeared linked to parvovirus B19, influenza, CMV and Epstein-Barr virus.

A remark on this clone: Its antigen is not identified.

13 Jbeta primers and 60 Vbeta primers were used for the PCR. Method: immunoSEQ multiplex PCR; TCRdb's copy keeps in-frame clones and lacks some. The profile shows 160,000 or so clones, 75% to 90% of them singletons. At the time of sampling, donors were nominally healthy, though unrecorded immune exposures were likely. The germline CDR1 and CDR2 sequences are MRHNA and SNTAGT. The CDR3 is made up of 12 amino acids. Trimming took off 4 bases at V and 4 bases at J, with 7 bases between the two ends. The chain uses TRBV6-4 and TRBJ1-2; D is unclear. The specimen was PBMCs. The sequence was collected from a woman between 18 and 29 years old in good health and CMV-seronegative. As DNA, the CDR3 is TGTGCCAGCAGTGGAGACTTCTATGGCTACACCTTC. Amino acid sequence: CASSGDFYGYTF.